This T cell receptor beta chain was identified in a study of blood T cell repertoires in COVID-19. At the level of the study: From the United States, Italy and Spain came samples of acute and convalescent COVID-19. In each case, the material was cDNA or gDNA derived from T cells, B-cell-depleted T cells, or PBMCs.

Germline V gene lookup returns CDR1 DFQATT and CDR2 SNEGSKA (reference sequence). Losses at the gene ends were 3 bases for V and 4 bases for J; bases not matched to a gene: 14. The CDR3 is 16 amino acids. As handled by the study authors: By means of reference gene primer amplification, nucleated cell counts were estimated. TCRdb's table, derived via immunoSEQ multiplex PCR, lists solely in-frame clones and lacks some. That table gives V, J and clone size, and the DNA gave D and trimming. The data show some 98,000 clones, with 80% seen just once and around 17% held by the top ten. This chain joins TRBV20-1 and TRBJ2-7, with 8 positions matching TRBD2. The TCR was taken from a human donor in a cohort sampled during active COVID-19. The sequenced sample was peripheral blood. The CDR3 is CSASPGGAGAMYEQYF. CDR3 coding DNA: TGCAGTGCTAGTCCCGGGGGAGCGGGAGCTATGTACGAGCAGTACTTC.